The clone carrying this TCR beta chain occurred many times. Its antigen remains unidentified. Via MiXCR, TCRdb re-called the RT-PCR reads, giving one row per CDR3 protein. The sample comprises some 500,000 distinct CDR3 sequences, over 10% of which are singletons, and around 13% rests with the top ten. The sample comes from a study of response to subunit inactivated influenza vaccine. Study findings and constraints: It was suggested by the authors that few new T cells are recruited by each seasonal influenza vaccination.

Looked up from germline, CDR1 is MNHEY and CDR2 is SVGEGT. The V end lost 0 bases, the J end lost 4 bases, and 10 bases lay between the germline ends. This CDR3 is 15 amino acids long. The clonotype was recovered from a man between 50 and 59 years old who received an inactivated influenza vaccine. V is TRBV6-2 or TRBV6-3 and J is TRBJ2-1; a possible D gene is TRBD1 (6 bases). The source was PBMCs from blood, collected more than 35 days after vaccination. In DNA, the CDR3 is TGTGCCAGCAGTTACTCGGGGGCCCCTTACAATGAGCAGTTCTTC. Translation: CASSYSGAPYNEQFF.